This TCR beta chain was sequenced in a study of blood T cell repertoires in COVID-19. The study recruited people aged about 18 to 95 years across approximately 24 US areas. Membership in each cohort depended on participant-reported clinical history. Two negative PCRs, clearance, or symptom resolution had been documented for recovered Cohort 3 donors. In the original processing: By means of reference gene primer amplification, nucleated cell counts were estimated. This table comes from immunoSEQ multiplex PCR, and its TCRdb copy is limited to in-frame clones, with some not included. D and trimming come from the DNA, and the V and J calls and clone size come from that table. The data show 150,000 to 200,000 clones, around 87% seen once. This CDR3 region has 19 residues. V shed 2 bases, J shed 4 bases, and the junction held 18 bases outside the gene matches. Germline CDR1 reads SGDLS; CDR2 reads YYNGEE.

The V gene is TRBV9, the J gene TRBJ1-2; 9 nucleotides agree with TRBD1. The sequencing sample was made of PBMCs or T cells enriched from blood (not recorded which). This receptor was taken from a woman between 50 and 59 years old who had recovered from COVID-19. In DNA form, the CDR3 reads TGTGCCAGCAGCGTTAACAGGGTAGAGATGACAGGGGGACCCTATGGCTACACCTTC. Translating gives CASSVNRVEMTGGPYGYTF.